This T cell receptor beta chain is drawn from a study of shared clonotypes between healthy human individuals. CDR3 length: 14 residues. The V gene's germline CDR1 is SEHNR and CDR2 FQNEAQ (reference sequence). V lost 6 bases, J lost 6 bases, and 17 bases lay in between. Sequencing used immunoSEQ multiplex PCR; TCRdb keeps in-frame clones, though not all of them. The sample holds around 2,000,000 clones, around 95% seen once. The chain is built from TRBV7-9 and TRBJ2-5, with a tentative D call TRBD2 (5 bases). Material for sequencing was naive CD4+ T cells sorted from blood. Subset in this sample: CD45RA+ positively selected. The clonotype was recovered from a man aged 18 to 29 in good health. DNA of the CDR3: TGTGCCAGCAGGGCCTGGTTGGCCGGGAAGACCCAGTACTTC. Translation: CASRAWLAGKTQYF.